These 10 T cell receptor beta chains were sequenced from one sample in a study of T-cell memory formation after mild COVID-19. TCRdb recomputed calls from the 5' RACE reads with MiXCR, one row per CDR3 protein. Here the sample spans 450,000 or so distinct CDR3 sequences, 20% being singletons. The sequencing input was PBMCs or a T cell subset sorted from them (not recorded which). These receptors were taken from an adult woman who had mild COVID-19 (a few samples of this study predate the infection). Cell type and time point are not known.

In its sample, this clonotype was seen a few times. The rearrangement uses TRBV6-2 or TRBV6-3 and TRBJ2-1, with TRBD2 matching over 8 bases. V trimming: 10 bases; J trimming: 7 bases; junction bases outside the gene matches: 12. This CDR3 region has 14 residues. Germline CDR1 is MNHEY and CDR2 is SVGEGT. CDR3 in DNA: TGTGCCACCCGAGGGAGCGGGAGAGTGAATGAGCAGTTCTTC. Its translation: CATRGSGRVNEQFF.

This chain joins TRBV5-4 and TRBJ2-1; 13 bases agree with TRBD2. CDR1 is SGHNT and CDR2 is YYREEE in the germline V gene (reference sequence). Trimming took 2 bases from V and 7 from J; bases not matched to a gene: 9. The CDR3 consists of 17 residues. The CDR3 DNA sequence: TGTGCCAGCAGCTTCGTGGCAGGACTAGCGGGAGAAAATGAGCAGTTCTTC. It is translated as CASSFVAGLAGENEQFF.

Only a few counts were recorded for this clonotype. V is TRBV7-2 and J is TRBJ1-1; unclear D gene. CDR1 and CDR2 (germline): SGHTA, FQGNSA. This CDR3 has 14 amino acids. V gave up 5 bases and J gave up 4 bases, with 14 bases separating them. The CDR3 nucleotides are TGTGCCAGCAGCCCGGCCGCCTGGGGCACTGAAGCTTTCTTT. Protein sequence: CASSPAAWGTEAFF.

The chain is built from TRBV10-3 and TRBJ1-3; D may be TRBD1 (5 bases). The CDR3 spans 16 residues. Between the trimmed V and J ends, which lost 2 bases and 0 bases, there was a span of 11 bases. Per germline, CDR1 ENHRY and CDR2 SYGVKD. The CDR3 loop reads CAISETSGTSGNTIYF. For the CDR3, the DNA is TGTGCCATCAGTGAGACTTCAGGGACCTCTGGAAACACCATATATTTT.

The chain recombines TRBV5-4 with TRBJ2-3; perhaps TRBD1 as D (6 bases). The CDR3 spans 15 residues. Germline V gene lookup returns CDR1 SGHNT and CDR2 YYREEE (reference sequence). The V end lost 0 bases, the J end lost 5 bases, and 13 bases lay between the germline ends. The CDR3: CASSLGPGTQDTQYF. CDR3 sequence (DNA): TGTGCCAGCAGCTTGGGACCCGGGACACAAGATACGCAGTATTTT.

The chain employs TRBV7-9 and TRBJ1-4; D remains ambiguous. The CDR3 is 12 residues long. The germline CDR1 and CDR2 sequences are SEHNR and FQNEAQ (reference sequence). V lost 3 bases to trimming and J lost 11 bases, with 10 bases between them. The CDR3 loop reads CASSFRSGKLFF. The CDR3 DNA reads as TGTGCCAGCAGCTTTCGATCTGGGAAACTGTTTTTT.

This clonotype was seen a few times. CDR3 protein: CASSQERQAYGYTF. The DNA of the CDR3 is TGCGCCAGCAGCCAAGAGAGACAGGCCTATGGCTACACCTTC. The chain joins TRBV4-3 to TRBJ1-2; tentatively, D is TRBD1 (6 bases). The germline gives CDR1 LGHNA, CDR2 YSLEER. V was cut by 0 bases and J by 4 bases, with 9 bases left in between. The CDR3 totals 14 residues.

CDR3 amino acids: CASSLGGTVLNTEAFF. DNA for the CDR3: TGTGCCAGCAGCTTAGGAGGGACAGTCTTGAACACTGAAGCTTTCTTT. V usage is TRBV7-2 and J usage is TRBJ1-1; 7 nucleotides line up with TRBD1. V dropped 1 base and J dropped 0; count of bases not matched to a gene: 5. The CDR3 is made up of 16 amino acids. CDR1 and CDR2 (germline): SGHTA, FQGNSA.

The chain joins TRBV10-3 to TRBJ1-2; tentative D call: TRBD1 (6 bases). The CDR3 totals 15 residues. The V end was cut by 3 bases, the J end by 5 bases, with 16 bases between. Germline CDR1 ENHRY, CDR2 SYGVKD. The CDR3: CAISDLGGTLYGYTF. In nucleotides, the CDR3 is TGTGCCATCAGTGATTTAGGGGGGACACTTTATGGCTACACCTTC.

The chain has TRBV20-1 and TRBJ2-5; D is undetermined. The CDR3 extends over 13 amino acids. Trimming took off 2 bases at V and 3 bases at J, with 10 bases between the two ends. CDR1 is DFQATT and CDR2 is SNEGSKA in the germline V gene (reference sequence). CDR3 sequence reads: CSARPLSEETQYF. CDR3 bases: TGCAGTGCTAGACCCTTGAGTGAAGAGACCCAGTACTTC.